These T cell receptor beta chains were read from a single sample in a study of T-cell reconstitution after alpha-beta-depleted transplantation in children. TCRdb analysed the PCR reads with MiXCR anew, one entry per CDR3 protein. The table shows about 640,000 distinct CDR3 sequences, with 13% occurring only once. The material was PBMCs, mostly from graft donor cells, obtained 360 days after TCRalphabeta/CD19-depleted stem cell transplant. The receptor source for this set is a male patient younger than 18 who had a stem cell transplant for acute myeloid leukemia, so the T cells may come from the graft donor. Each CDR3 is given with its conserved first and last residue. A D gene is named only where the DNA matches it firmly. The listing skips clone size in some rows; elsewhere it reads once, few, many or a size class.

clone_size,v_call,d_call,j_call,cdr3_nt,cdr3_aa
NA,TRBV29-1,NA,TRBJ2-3,TGCAGCGTTGTCCACGGGGGATTTAGCACAGATACGCAGTATTTT,CSVVHGGFSTDTQYF
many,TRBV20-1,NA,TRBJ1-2,TGCAGTGCTAGTGATGGGGGCTATGGCTACACCTTC,CSASDGGYGYTF
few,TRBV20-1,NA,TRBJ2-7,TGCGCGTCGAGGACTCCCCAAGCCTACGAGCAGTACTTC,CASRTPQAYEQYF
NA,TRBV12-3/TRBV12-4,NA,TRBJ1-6,TGTGCCAGCAGTACGGGAACCGGAATTAATTCACCCCTCCACTTT,CASSTGTGINSPLHF
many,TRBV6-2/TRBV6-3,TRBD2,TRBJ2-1,TGTGCCAGCAGTTATCAGTTCAGCGGGACGAGCTCCTACAATGAGCAGTTCTTC,CASSYQFSGTSSYNEQFF
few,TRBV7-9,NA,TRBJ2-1,TGTGCCAGCAGCTTAGACGGGGCCCTGGCGGGCAATGAGCAGTTCTTC,CASSLDGALAGNEQFF
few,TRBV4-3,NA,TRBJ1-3,TGCGCCAGCAGCCAAGAGGGGTCGGCCTCCCTATCTGGAAACACCATATATTTT,CASSQEGSASLSGNTIYF
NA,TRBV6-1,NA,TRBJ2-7,TGTGCCAGCAGCGTTCTTGGCGGGACTCCGGACGAGCAGTACTTC,CASSVLGGTPDEQYF
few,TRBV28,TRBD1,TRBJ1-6,TGTGCCAGCACCCCCGGGACAGGATATAATTCACCCCTCCACTTT,CASTPGTGYNSPLHF
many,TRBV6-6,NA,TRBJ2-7,TGTGCCAGCCTCAGGATGGGGTACGAGCAGTACTTC,CASLRMGYEQYF
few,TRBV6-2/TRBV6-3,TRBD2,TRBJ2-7,TGTGCCAGCAGTTACTCTAGGTCGACTAGCGGGAGGGGCCTCTACGAGCAGTACTTC,CASSYSRSTSGRGLYEQYF
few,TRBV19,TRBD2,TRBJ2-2,TGTGCCAGTAAGACCTGGACTAGCGGGAGGGCGAACACCGGGGAGCTGTTTTTT,CASKTWTSGRANTGELFF
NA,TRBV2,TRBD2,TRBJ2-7,TGTGCCATCTGGACTAGGGGCCCTTACGAGCAGTACTTC,CAIWTRGPYEQYF
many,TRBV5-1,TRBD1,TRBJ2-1,TGCGCCAGCAGCCTCGCCGGGACAGGAGGCGATGAGCAGTTCTTC,CASSLAGTGGDEQFF
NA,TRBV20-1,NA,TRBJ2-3,TGCAGTGCTCCCCGAACGGCGAATACGCAGTATTTT,CSAPRTANTQYF
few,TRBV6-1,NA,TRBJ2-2,TGTGCCAGCAGCCCTACTACAGGACTGAACACCGGGGAGCTGTTTTTT,CASSPTTGLNTGELFF
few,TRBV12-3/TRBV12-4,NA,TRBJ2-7,TGTGCCAGCAGTTTTAGTGCACTTGTCTCCTACGAGCAGTACTTC,CASSFSALVSYEQYF
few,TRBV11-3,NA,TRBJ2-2,TGTGCCAGCAGCGCCAGCGGGACCGGGGAGCTGTTTTTT,CASSASGTGELFF
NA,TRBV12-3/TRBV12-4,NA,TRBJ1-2,TGTGCCAGCAGTAACCCGGGTTTCTCGCCAGGCTACACCTTC,CASSNPGFSPGYTF
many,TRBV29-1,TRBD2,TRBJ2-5,TGCAGCGTCCTACTAGCGGGCCAAGAGACCCAGTACTTC,CSVLLAGQETQYF
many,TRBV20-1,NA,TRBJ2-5,TGCAGTGCTAGAGACGTGGGAAGAGGGGAAGAGACCCAGTACTTC,CSARDVGRGEETQYF
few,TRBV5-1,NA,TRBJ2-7,NA,CASSLGRQGSFLAGKYEQYF
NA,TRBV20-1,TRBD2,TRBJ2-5,TGCAGTGCTAGAGTCGGACTAGCGGGAGACCAAGAGACCCAGTACTTC,CSARVGLAGDQETQYF
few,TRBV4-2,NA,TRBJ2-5,TGTGCCAGCAGCCAAGATCGCGGGGATCCCCAGTACTTC,CASSQDRGDPQYF
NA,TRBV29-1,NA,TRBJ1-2,TGCAGCGTTGTTGGCTCCCTAGGGGACTATGGCTACACCTTC,CSVVGSLGDYGYTF
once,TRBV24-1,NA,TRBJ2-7,TGTGCCACCAGTGATCTCCAGGGAGGAAGCTACGAGCAGTACTTC,CATSDLQGGSYEQYF
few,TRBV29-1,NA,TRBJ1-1,TGCAGTTTTGGCAGGCCGAACACTGAAGCTTTCTTT,CSFGRPNTEAFF
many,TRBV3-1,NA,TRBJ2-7,TGTGCCAGCAGCCCTGAGGGGAGCTCCTACGAGCAGTACTTC,CASSPEGSSYEQYF
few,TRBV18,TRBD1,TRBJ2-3,TGTGCCAGCTCAAAGAGGACAGGTGGGGACCCAGATACGCAGTATTTT,CASSKRTGGDPDTQYF
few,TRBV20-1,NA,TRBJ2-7,TGCAGTGCTAGACCAACCCCCGAGCAGTACTTC,CSARPTPEQYF
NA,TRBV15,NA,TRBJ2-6,TGTGCCACCAGCCACAGGGAAACTGGGGCCAACGTCCTGACTTTC,CATSHRETGANVLTF
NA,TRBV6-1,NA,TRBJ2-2,TGTGCCACCAACAGGGAATTGGTTAACGGGGAGCTGTTTTTT,CATNRELVNGELFF
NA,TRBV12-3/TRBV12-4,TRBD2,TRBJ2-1,TGTGCCAGCAGCTCCCGGACTAGCGGGACAAGTGAGCAGTTCTTC,CASSSRTSGTSEQFF
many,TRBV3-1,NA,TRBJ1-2,TGTGCCAGCAGCCAAGTCGGGACACCTAACTATGGCTACACCTTC,CASSQVGTPNYGYTF
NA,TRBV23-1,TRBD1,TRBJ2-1,TGCGCCAGCAGTCAAATTTCAGGAGGGGACAGGTCGTACAATGAGCAGTTCTTC,CASSQISGGDRSYNEQFF
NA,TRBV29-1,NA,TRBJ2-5,TGCAGCGTTGAAGAATCCGAGACCCAGTACTTC,CSVEESETQYF
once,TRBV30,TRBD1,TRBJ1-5,TGTGCCTGGAGTGAACAGGGGATTAGCAATCAGCCCCAGCATTTT,CAWSEQGISNQPQHF
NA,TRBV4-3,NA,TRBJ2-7,TGCGCCAGCAGCCTTCGGGACCACTACGAGCAGTACTTC,CASSLRDHYEQYF
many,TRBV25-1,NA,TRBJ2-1,TGTGCCAGCAGTGAGATCGGCGGGACGTACAATGAGCAGTTCTTC,CASSEIGGTYNEQFF
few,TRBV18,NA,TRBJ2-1,TGTGCCAGCTCACCCGAGGCACTATACAATGAGCAGTTCTTC,CASSPEALYNEQFF
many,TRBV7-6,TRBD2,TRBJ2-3,TGTGCCAGCAGCTTGACTAGCGGGAGGCTCGATACGCAGTATTTT,CASSLTSGRLDTQYF
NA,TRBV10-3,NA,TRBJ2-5,TGTGCCATCAGTGAGTCGAATAGGGGGTCTGGTAAGAGGACCCAGTACTTC,CAISESNRGSGKRTQYF
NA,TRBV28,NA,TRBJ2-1,TGTGCCAGCAGTTTAAGCGTCGGCGGGCCTATCTCCTACAATGAGCAGTTCTTC,CASSLSVGGPISYNEQFF
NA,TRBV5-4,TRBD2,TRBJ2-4,TGTGCCAGCAGTCCGGGACTAGCGGGTCTTGGAGCCAAAAACATTCAGTACTTC,CASSPGLAGLGAKNIQYF
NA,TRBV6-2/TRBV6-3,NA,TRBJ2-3,TGTGCCAGCAGTTACATCGAACAGGGAGGATTAGGCACAGATACGCAGTATTTT,CASSYIEQGGLGTDTQYF